Listed here is a single T cell receptor beta chain. Its cognate antigen is unknown. This record comes from a study of blood T cells in healthy people across ages. Study summary: T cells yielded about one barcoded beta molecule per two cells through template switching.

The study's findings and limits: CMV status of donors was unknown, possibly confounding expanded clonotype changes. The study regarded diversity estimates from one million T cells as underestimates. Per million T cells, TCR beta diversity dropped about linearly as age rose.

The CDR3 loop spans 16 amino acids. V dropped 1 base and J dropped 0; count of bases not matched to a gene: 7. Germline V gene data show CDR1 as DFQATT and CDR2 as SNEGSKA (reference sequence). Through a sample-barcoded 5' primer and a J-beta primer mix, a second PCR was run for roughly 6 to 11 cycles. A single record per CDR3 protein comes from TCRdb applying MiXCR to the 5' RACE reads. The sample holds 350,000 to 450,000 distinct CDR3 sequences, about 52% seen once. What was sequenced was blood. This sequence originates from a man between 60 and 75 years old in good health. The chain combines TRBV20-1 with TRBJ2-3, with 7 nucleotides matching TRBD2. CDR3 in amino acids: CSARGSAGASTDTQYF. DNA of the CDR3: TGCAGTGCTAGAGGTTCTGCGGGAGCTAGCACAGATACGCAGTATTTT.